The entry below describes one T cell receptor (beta chain). The antigen is undetermined. The sample is drawn from a study of neoadjuvant nivolumab and ipilimumab in lung cancer. General observations from the study: Only a single major-pathologic-response sample was available for clonality analysis.

Germline CDR1 and CDR2: MGHDK and SYGVNS. Trimming took 2 bases from V and 13 from J; bases not matched to a gene: 10. This CDR3 contains 15 residues. Some clones are missing from TCRdb's copy, which holds only in-frame ones; the method was immunoSEQ multiplex PCR. The profile shows roughly 30,000 clones, more than 70% of them singletons. The rearrangement uses TRBV25-1 and TRBJ1-6; TRBD1 matches at 8 bases. The TCR sequence derives from an adult with non-small cell lung cancer. Material: peripheral blood, obtained before neoadjuvant nivolumab, alone or with ipilimumab. CDR3 protein: CASSETGQGATPLHF. CDR3 nucleotides: TGTGCCAGCAGTGAAACCGGACAGGGCGCGACGCCCCTCCACTTT.